The T cell receptor beta chain under discussion was sequenced for a study of T cells in Graves' hyperthyroidism and ophthalmopathy. Findings of the study overall: The majority of expanded thyroid clonotypes above 0.001 also appeared in blood.

This CDR3 has 14 amino acids. Trimming cost V 3 bases and J 3 bases, with 12 bases left between them. From germline, CDR1 is SGHTA and CDR2 FQGNSA. This clonotype has a count of ten or more. No antigen is known for it. TCR beta CDR3 regions were amplified from RNA. TCR CDR3 underwent first-round RT-PCR with the HTBI primer set. TCRdb re-derived calls from the multiplex PCR reads in MiXCR, one entry per CDR3 protein. The sample includes fewer than 750,000 distinct CDR3 sequences, about 14% of them seen just once. The TCR sequence derives from a woman aged 50 to 65 with Graves' ophthalmopathy. The chain has TRBV7-2 and TRBJ2-7, with D tentatively TRBD1 (5 bases). Sequencing input: blood. The CDR3 sequence is CASSLAGNDYEQYF. For the CDR3, the DNA is TGTGCCAGCAGCTTGGCAGGGAATGACTACGAGCAGTACTTC. Supplemented by reference TRBV7-2 and TRBJ2-7, the full variable domain reads GAGVSQSPSNKVTEKGKDVELRCDPISGHTALYWYRQSLGQGLEFLIYFQGNSAPDKSGLPSDRFSAERTGGSVSTLTIQRTQQEDSAVYLCASSLAGNDYEQYFGPGTRLTVT.